Sequencing of this T cell receptor beta chain was carried out in a study of blood T cells in healthy people across ages. This clonotype was detected a few times. Next came a second PCR, run for about 7 to 12 cycles, which used a sample-barcoded 5' primer along with a J-beta primer mix. TCRdb re-called the 5' RACE reads with MiXCR, one entry per CDR3 protein. The sample carries around 1,100,000 distinct CDR3 sequences, around two fifths recorded once. Germline lookup yields CDR1 SGHTA and CDR2 FQGNSA. V gave up 6 bases and J gave up 8 bases, with 10 bases separating them. The CDR3 consists of 12 residues.

The TCR comes from a man younger than 35 in good health. The chain links TRBV7-2 to TRBJ1-4; D gene uncertain. The sequenced material came from blood. The CDR3 coding sequence is TGTGCCAGCAGGCGCGACGGAGAAAAACTGTTTTTT. Protein sequence: CASRRDGEKLFF. The variable domain in full, with the rest retrieved from reference TRBV7-2 and TRBJ1-4, is GAGVSQSPSNKVTEKGKDVELRCDPISGHTALYWYRQSLGQGLEFLIYFQGNSAPDKSGLPSDRFSAERTGGSVSTLTIQRTQQEDSAVYLCASRRDGEKLFFGSGTQLSVL.